This TCR beta chain is drawn from a study of T-cell reconstitution after alpha-beta-depleted transplantation in children. CDR1 is DFQATT, CDR2 SNEGSKA, per germline (reference sequence). CDR3 length: 15 residues. Between the trimmed V and J ends, which lost 3 bases and 3 bases, there was a span of 18 bases. This sample's TCRbeta library carried unique molecular identifier barcodes. TCRdb re-derived calls from the PCR reads in MiXCR, one entry per CDR3 protein. The profile shows around 500,000 distinct CDR3 sequences, 20% to 25% of them singletons. This receptor was identified in a boy younger than two who had a stem cell transplant for acute myeloid leukemia, so the T cells may come from the graft donor. This rearrangement joins TRBV20-1 to TRBJ2-7; TRBD1 or TRBD2 may be the D gene (5 bases each). Sequences were derived from PBMCs, mostly from graft donor cells, sampled 360 days after TCRalphabeta/CD19-depleted stem cell transplant. As DNA, the CDR3 is TGCAGTGCTAGTTTCCCGGGACGTGGCGGCTACGAGCAGTACTTC. This sequence encodes CSASFPGRGGYEQYF.